This record looks at one TCR beta chain sequence and its context. Per the original data handling: Reference gene primer amplification in the assay estimated nucleated cell counts. The data were produced by immunoSEQ multiplex PCR, yet TCRdb's version contains in-frame clones alone and is incomplete. V, J and clone size were drawn from that table, and D and trimming were deduced from the DNA. The data show about 200,000 clones, around 84% seen once. V was clipped by 0 bases and J by 6 bases; unmatched bases: 3. The CDR3 length is 14 residues. Germline CDR1 SGHRS, CDR2 YFSETQ. This record belongs to a study of blood T cell repertoires in COVID-19. Background on the study: The study drew acute and convalescent COVID-19 samples from the United States, Italy and Spain. PBMCs, B-cell-depleted T cells, or T cells provided the cDNA or gDNA that made up the material.

The origin of this receptor is a human donor in a cohort sampled during active COVID-19. Sequenced: peripheral blood. This chain uses TRBV5-1 with TRBJ2-7, with TRBD2 matching 10 bases. CDR3 protein: CASSLAAGGFEQYF. CDR3 coding DNA: TGCGCCAGCAGCTTGGCAGCGGGAGGGTTCGAGCAGTACTTC.